This T cell receptor (beta chain) was retrieved from a study of early T cells in non-severe SARS-CoV-2 infection. Across the study: Sequencing input comprised bulk RNA from unsorted whole blood; chain pairing was not available. Study results and limitations: Private and CD4 specificities were missed by VDJdb matching, which favored anti-spike CD8 responses.

Trimming removed 3 bases from V and 8 bases from J, with 18 bases in between. CDR3 length equals 16 residues. CDR1 and CDR2 from the germline V gene are KGHDR and SFDVKD. In the case of this clonotype: Its antigen is still unknown.

Each single cDNA molecule received a unique molecular identifier. TCRdb redid the calling of the 5' RACE reads with MiXCR, one entry per CDR3 protein. Altogether approximately 110,000 distinct CDR3 sequences are present, around 14% being singletons, with the ten largest covering around a fifth. The sample was whole blood. The source is an adult who was a healthcare worker with PCR-confirmed SARS-CoV-2 infection or an uninfected control (not recorded which). The chain uses TRBV24-1 and TRBJ1-4, with D maybe TRBD1 (6 bases). CDR3: CATSDLRTDEDEKLFF. CDR3 DNA: TGTGCCACCAGTGATCTCCGGACAGACGAGGACGAAAAACTGTTTTTT.